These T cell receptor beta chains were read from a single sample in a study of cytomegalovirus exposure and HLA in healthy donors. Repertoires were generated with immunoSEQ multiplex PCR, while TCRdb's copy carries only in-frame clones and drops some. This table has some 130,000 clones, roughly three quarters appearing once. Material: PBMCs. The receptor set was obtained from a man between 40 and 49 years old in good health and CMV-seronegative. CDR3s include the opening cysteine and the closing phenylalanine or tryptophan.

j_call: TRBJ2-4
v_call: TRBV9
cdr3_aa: CASRHRDRDYLLAKNIQYF

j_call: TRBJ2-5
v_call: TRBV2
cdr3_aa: CASRGGLAVQETQYF

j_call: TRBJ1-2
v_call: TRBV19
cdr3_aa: CASSIDALTGANYGYTF

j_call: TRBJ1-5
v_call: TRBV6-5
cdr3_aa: CASSSNSFNQPQHF

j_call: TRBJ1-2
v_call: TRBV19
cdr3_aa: CASSIRRGGPSNYGYTF

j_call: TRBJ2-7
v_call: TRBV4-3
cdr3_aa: CASSQEGTGAYEQYF

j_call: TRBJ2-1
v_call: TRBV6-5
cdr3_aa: CASSSSGGGMYEQFF

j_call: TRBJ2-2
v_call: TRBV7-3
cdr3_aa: CASSLHGRGNTGELFF

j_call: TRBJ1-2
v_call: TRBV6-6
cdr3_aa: CASSYGTGAGYTF

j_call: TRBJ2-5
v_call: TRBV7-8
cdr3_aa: CASSPGQQETQYF

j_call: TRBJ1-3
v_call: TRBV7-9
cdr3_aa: CASSLRQGTGNTIYF

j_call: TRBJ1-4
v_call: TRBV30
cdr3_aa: CAWSVGGVFGEKLFF

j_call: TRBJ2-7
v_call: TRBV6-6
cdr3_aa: CASRTWGGDYEQYF

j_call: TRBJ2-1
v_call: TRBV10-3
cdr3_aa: CAIAGTSGSEAYNEQFF

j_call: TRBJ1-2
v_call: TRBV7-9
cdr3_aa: CASSPHFQAINYGYTF

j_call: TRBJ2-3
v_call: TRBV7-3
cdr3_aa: CASSAQGSTDTQYF

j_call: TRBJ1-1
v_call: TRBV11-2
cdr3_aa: CASSPTGYGGTEAFF

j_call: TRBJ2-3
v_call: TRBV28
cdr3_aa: CASSPIEVPSTDTQYF

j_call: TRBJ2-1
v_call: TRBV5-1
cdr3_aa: CASSFRQGMDNEQFF

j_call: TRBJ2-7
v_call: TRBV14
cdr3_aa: CASSQDLGGRYEQYF

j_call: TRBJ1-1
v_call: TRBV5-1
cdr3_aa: CASSLVSGSNTEAFF

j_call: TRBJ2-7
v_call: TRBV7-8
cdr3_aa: CASSQERRREQYF

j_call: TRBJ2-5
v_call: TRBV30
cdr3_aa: CAWTEGREETQYF

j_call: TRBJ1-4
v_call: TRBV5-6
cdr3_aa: CASSFFSAAANEKLFF

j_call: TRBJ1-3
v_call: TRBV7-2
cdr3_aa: CASSPGLYSGNTIYF

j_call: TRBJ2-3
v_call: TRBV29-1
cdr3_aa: CSVVRGSSTDTQYF

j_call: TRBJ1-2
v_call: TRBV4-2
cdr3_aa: CASSRLGQGRFGYGYTF

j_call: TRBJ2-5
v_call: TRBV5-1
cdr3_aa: CASSLGQGFETQYF

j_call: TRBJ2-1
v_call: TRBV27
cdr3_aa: CANTTARVGWHEQFF

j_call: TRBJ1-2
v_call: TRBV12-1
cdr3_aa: CASSAGPREGHYGYTF

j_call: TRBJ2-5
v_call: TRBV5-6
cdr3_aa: CASSWGRGLLETQYF

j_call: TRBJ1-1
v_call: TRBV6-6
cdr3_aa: CASRPGTGNTEAFF

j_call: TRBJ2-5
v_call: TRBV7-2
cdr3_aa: CASSLAREAGRERETQYF

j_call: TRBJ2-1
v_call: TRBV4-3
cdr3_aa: CASSPTLRAELKYNEQFF

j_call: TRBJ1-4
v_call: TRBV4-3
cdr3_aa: CASSLGGGRRRPNEKLFF

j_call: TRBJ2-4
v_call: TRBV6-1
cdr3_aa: CASSEAGGRVF

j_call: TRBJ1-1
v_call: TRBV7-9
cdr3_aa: CASSPGQGASTEAFF

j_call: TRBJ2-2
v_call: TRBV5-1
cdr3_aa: CASSLASAGAGELFF

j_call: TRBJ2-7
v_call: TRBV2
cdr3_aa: CASSEHWGASYEQYF

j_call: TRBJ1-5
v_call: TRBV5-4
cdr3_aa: CASSLGGVNSNQPQHF

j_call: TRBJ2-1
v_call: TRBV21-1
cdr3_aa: CASTPPGLPYNEQFF

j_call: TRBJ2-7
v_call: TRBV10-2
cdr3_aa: CASSEFESEQYF

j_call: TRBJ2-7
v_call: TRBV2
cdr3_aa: CASSNPERRQYF

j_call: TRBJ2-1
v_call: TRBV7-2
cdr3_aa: CASSLADGRGDYEQFF

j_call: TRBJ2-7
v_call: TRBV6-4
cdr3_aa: CASSAPVLAGPTSYEQYF

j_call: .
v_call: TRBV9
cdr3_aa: CASSDDRFYEQYF

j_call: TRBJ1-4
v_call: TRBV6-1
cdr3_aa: CASRNQQGYGEKLFF

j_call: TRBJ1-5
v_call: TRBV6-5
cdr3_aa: CASSAGTDNQPQHF

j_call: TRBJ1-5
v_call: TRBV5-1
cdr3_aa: CASSPGTGNQPQHF

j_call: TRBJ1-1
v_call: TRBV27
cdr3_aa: CASSLSGAAEAFF

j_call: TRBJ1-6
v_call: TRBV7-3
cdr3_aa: CASSSMTGGLSPLHF

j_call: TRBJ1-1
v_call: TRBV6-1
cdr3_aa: CASSEGGTEAFF

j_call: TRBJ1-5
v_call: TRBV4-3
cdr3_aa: CASSQDLTGDQPQHF